This section outlines one T cell receptor beta chain sequence together with its context. Other DNA sequences within the sample encode an identical CDR3. This CDR3 spans 14 amino acids. The V and J ends lost 0 bases and 1 base respectively, with 7 bases between them. Germline CDR1 and CDR2: SGHTS and YDEGEE. The record originates from a study of blood T cell repertoires in COVID-19. Repertoires were generated with immunoSEQ multiplex PCR, while TCRdb's copy carries only in-frame clones and drops some. This repertoire shows about 250,000 clones, roughly 80% found once; its top ten account for about 4.5%.

The source is a man between 50 and 59 years old with active or convalescent COVID-19. Sequenced sample: peripheral blood. The gene calls are TRBV5-8 and TRBJ2-5; TRBD1 might be the D (6 bases). The CDR3 coding sequence is TGTGCCAGCAGCTTGGGACAGGCCCAAGAGACCCAGTACTTC. Residues: CASSLGQAQETQYF. The full variable domain, its missing parts supplied by reference TRBV5-8 and TRBJ2-5, is EAGVTQSPTHLIKTRGQQATLRCSPISGHTSVYWYQQALGLGLQFLLWYDEGEERNRGNFPPRFSGRQFPNYSSELNVNALELEDSALYLCASSLGQAQETQYFGPGTRLLVL.